The TCR beta chain described here comes from a study of circulating CD8 cells and anti-PD-1 response in melanoma. Whole-study results and caveats: Some patients were treatment-naive; others were previously treated.

TCR libraries were prepared from roughly 15 ng of total RNA with the QIAseq Immune Repertoire TCR panel. TCRdb ran MiXCR on the reads and lists one entry per CDR3 protein. This sample has fewer than 450 distinct CDR3 sequences; roughly 9.8% occur once, and the top ten carry approximately 52%. Live CD3+CD8+TCRalphabeta+ cells were sorted into four subsets by PD-1 and/or TIGIT. Turning to this clonotype: Its specificity is not known.

Per germline, CDR1 LNHDA and CDR2 SQIVND (reference sequence). The germline V and J ends were trimmed by 3 bases and 5 bases, with 10 bases remaining between them. This CDR3 spans 13 amino acids. The receptor's source is a human donor with melanoma. Sequencing was performed on CD8+ T cells from PBMCs, taken at baseline or after one month of anti-PD-1 therapy (not recorded which). The chain has TRBV19 and TRBJ2-5, with TRBD2 as a possible D gene (6 bases). The CDR3 is CASSILEGETQYF. The CDR3 DNA reads as TGTGCCAGTAGTATCTTGGAGGGGGAGACCCAGTACTTC. The entire variable domain, with the rest obtained from reference TRBV19 and TRBJ2-5, is as follows: DGGITQSPKYLFRKEGQNVTLSCEQNLNHDAMYWYRQDPGQGLRLIYYSQIVNDFQKGDIAEGYSVSREKKESFPLTVTSAQKNPTAFYLCASSILEGETQYFGPGTRLLVL.